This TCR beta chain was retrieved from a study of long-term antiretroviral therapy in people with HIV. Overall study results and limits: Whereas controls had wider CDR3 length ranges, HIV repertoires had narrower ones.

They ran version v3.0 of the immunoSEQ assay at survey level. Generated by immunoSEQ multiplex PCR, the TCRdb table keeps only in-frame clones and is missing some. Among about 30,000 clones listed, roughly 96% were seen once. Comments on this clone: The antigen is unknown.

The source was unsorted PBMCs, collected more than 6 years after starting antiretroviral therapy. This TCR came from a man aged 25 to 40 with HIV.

CDR3 bases: TGTGCCATCGCGGACAGGGGGCCTTCTGGAAACACCATATATTTT. It is translated as CAIADRGPSGNTIYF. This chain connects TRBV10-3 to TRBJ1-3, with 11 nucleotides matching TRBD1. CDR1 and CDR2 (germline): ENHRY, SYGVKD. The J segment lost 1 base and the V segment lost 8 bases, leaving 4 bases of the junction unmatched. This CDR3 is 15 amino acids long.